This TCR beta chain emerged from a study of T cells in Graves' hyperthyroidism and ophthalmopathy. The source material, RNA transcripts, was used to amplify TCR beta CDR3 regions. First-round RT-PCR targeting the TCR CDR3 was performed with the HTBI primer set. TCRdb analysed the multiplex PCR reads with MiXCR anew, one entry per CDR3 protein. The sample holds about 400,000 distinct CDR3 sequences, around 14% seen once. A word on this clonotype: This may arise from a read error, as a much more abundant clone is one base away.

Hyperthyroidism of Graves' type that showed no ophthalmopathy progression within 18 months was stable. Fresh peripheral blood, about 9.6 ml, yielded the PBMCs. CDR3 length equals 13 residues. The V end lost 1 base, the J end lost 8 bases, and 11 bases lay between the germline ends. The V gene's germline CDR1 is SGHAT and CDR2 FQNNGV. The J gene is TRBJ1-2, the V gene TRBV11-2; D not certain. This TCR was sampled from a woman under 30 with Graves' hyperthyroidism. Source material: blood. For the CDR3, the DNA is TGTGCCAGCAGCTTAGTGGGCGACTTCGGCTACACCTTC. Translation: CASSLVGDFGYTF.